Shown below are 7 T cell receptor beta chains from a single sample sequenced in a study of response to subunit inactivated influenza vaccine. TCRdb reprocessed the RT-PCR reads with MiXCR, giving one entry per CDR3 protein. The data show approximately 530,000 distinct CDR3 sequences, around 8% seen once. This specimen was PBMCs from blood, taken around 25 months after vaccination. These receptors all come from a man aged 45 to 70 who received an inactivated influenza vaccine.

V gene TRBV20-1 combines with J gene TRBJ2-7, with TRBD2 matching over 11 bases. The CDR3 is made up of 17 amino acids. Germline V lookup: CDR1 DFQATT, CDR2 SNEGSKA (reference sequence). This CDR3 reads CSRRGELAGESKKEQYF. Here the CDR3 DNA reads TGCAGCCGGAGGGGAGAACTAGCGGGAGAATCGAAGAAAGAGCAGTACTTC.

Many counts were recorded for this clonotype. DNA for the CDR3: TGTGCCAGCAGTTCTTTTGGCTACACAGATACGCAGTATTTT. It encodes CASSSFGYTDTQYF. The V gene is TRBV7-2, the J gene TRBJ2-3, with D unresolved. The V end was cut by 6 bases, the J end by 2 bases, with 12 bases between. The CDR3 totals 14 residues. The V gene's germline CDR1 is SGHTA and CDR2 FQGNSA.

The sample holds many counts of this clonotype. The CDR3 sequence: CASSRQGRQETQYF. DNA for the CDR3: TGTGCCAGCAGCCGACAGGGCCGGCAAGAGACCCAGTACTTC. The chain recombines TRBV12-3 or TRBV12-4 with TRBJ2-5; 7 positions agree with TRBD1. V was pared by 6 bases and J by 2 bases, with 6 bases of the junction left unmatched. There are 14 residues in the CDR3.

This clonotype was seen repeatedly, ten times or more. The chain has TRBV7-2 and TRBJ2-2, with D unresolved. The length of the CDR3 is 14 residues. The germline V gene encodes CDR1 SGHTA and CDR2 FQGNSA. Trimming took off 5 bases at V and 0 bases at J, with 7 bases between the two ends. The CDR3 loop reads CASSPRTNTGELFF. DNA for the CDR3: TGTGCCAGCAGCCCGCGGACGAACACCGGGGAGCTGTTTTTT.

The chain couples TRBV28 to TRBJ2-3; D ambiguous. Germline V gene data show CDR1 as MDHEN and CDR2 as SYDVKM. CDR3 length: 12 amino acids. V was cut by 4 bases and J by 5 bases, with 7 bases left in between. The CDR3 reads CASSSSEDTQYF. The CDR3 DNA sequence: TGTGCCAGCAGTTCGTCAGAAGATACGCAGTATTTT.

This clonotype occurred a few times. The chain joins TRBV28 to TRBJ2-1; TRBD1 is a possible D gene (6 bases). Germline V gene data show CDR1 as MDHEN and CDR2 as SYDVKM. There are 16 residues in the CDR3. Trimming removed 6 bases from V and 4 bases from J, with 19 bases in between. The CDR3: CASSPGRAGVYNEQFF. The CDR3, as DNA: TGTGCCAGCAGCCCCGGTAGGGCAGGGGTGTACAATGAGCAGTTCTTC.

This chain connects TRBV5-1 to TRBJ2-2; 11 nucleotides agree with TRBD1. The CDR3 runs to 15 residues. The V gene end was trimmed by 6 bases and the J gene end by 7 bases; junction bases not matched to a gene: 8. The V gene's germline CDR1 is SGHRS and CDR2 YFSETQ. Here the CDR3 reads CASMPGQGEIGELFF. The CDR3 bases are TGCGCCAGCATGCCGGGACAGGGGGAAATCGGGGAGCTGTTTTTT. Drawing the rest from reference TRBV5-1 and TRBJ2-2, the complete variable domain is KAGVTQTPRYLIKTRGQQVTLSCSPISGHRSVSWYQQTPGQGLQFLFEYFSETQRNKGNFPGRFSGRQFSNSRSEMNVSTLELGDSALYLCASMPGQGEIGELFFGEGSRLTVL.